Below, 2 T cell receptor beta chains from the same sample are listed, as sequenced in a study of cytomegalovirus exposure and HLA in healthy donors listed by TCRdb under 2017. Library construction relied on the immunoSEQ multiplex PCR assay. For the multiplex PCR, a mixture combining 60 forward primers for TCR Vbeta segments and 13 reverse primers for TCR Jbeta segments was used. TCRdb stores this immuneACCESS table with in-frame sequences only. Part of the clones is absent; in the studies checked, under half of the shortfall reflects unresolved V genes, and no reason is known for the rest. This sample gives approximately 73,000 clones in total; about two thirds of them show up just once. Less than 7.5% of the sample belongs to the ten largest clones. Sample: PBMCs. The origin of the receptors is a man aged 25 to 40 in good health and CMV-seropositive.

This chain connects TRBV25-1 to TRBJ1-4, with 7 bases matching TRBD1. The germline CDR1 and CDR2 sequences are MGHDK and SYGVNS. Germline trimming cut 8 bases from V and 3 bases from J; bases unmatched to any gene: 9. The CDR3 extends over 15 amino acids. The CDR3 nucleotides are TGTGCCAGCGGAAAAGAGGGGGCTTCTAATGAAAAACTGTTTTTT. This gives the protein CASGKEGASNEKLFF. Looking up the rest from reference TRBV25-1 and TRBJ1-4 gives the full variable domain: EADIYQTPRYLVIGTGKKITLECSQTMGHDKMYWYQQDPGMELHLIHYSYGVNSTEKGDLSSESTVSRIRTEHFPLTLESARPSHTSQYLCASGKEGASNEKLFFGSGTQLSVL.

The rearrangement links TRBV11-2 to TRBJ1-2; 9 bases fit TRBD1. Unmatched junction bases numbered 3, after V lost 5 bases and J lost 5 bases. Germline V lookup: CDR1 SGHAT, CDR2 FQNNGV. The CDR3 runs 13 residues. CDR3 sequence (DNA): TGTGCCAGCAGCCCGGGACAGGGTTATGGCTACACCTTC. It codes for CASSPGQGYGYTF.